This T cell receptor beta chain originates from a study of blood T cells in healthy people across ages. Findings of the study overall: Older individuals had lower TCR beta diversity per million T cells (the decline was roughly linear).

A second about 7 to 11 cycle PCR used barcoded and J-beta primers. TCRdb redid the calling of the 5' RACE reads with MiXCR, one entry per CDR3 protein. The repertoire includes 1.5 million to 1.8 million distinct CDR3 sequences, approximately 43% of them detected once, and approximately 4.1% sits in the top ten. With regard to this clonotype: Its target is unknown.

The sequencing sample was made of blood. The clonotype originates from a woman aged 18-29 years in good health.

The CDR3 bases are TGCAGCGTTGAAGAGCCTAGCGGGAGAAAGGTTGTTGAGCAGTACTTC. This gives the protein CSVEEPSGRKVVEQYF. The genes are TRBV29-1 and TRBJ2-7; 10 bases map to TRBD2. The CDR3 is 16 amino acids. The V segment lost 0 bases and the J segment 7 bases; nucleotides outside the gene matches: 12. Germline V gene sequence: CDR1 SQVTM, CDR2 ANQGSEA.